This TCR beta chain was recovered during a study of cytomegalovirus exposure and HLA in healthy donors. The study ran its PCR with 60 Vbeta and 13 Jbeta primers. Repertoires were generated with immunoSEQ multiplex PCR, while TCRdb's copy carries only in-frame clones and drops some. The table shows some 220,000 clones, with about 80% occurring only once. The sequence was obtained from a woman aged 40 to 49 in good health and CMV-seronegative. Sequenced: PBMCs.

The CDR3 region has the DNA TGTGCCTGGAGCCGGACAGGGAATGGTGGAAACACCATATATTTT. Protein product: CAWSRTGNGGNTIYF. This chain links TRBV30 with TRBJ1-3; 8 bases map to TRBD1. Germline V gives CDR1 GTSNPN, CDR2 SVGIG (reference sequence). CDR3 length equals 15 residues. V was clipped by 3 bases and J by 3 bases; unmatched bases: 7.